Listed below are T cell receptor beta chains from one sample, sequenced in a study of early T cells in non-severe SARS-CoV-2 infection. Using its own MiXCR run on the 5' RACE reads, TCRdb lists one record per CDR3 protein. The top ten clones hold 2.5% to 3% of a sample with about 49,000 distinct CDR3 sequences, 6.5% of them seen once. This material consisted of whole blood, taken at baseline. These receptors were obtained from an adult who was a healthcare worker with PCR-confirmed SARS-CoV-2 infection or an uninfected control (not recorded which). CDR3s include the opening cysteine and the closing phenylalanine or tryptophan.

J: TRBJ2-7; V: TRBV7-9; CDR3: CASSPQGSQQYF
J: TRBJ1-2; V: TRBV6-1; CDR3: CASSEAEEGVGGYTF
J: TRBJ2-7; V: TRBV27; CDR3: CASSLTPNYEQYF
J: TRBJ1-1; V: TRBV12-3/TRBV12-4; CDR3: CASSIQTGGITEAFF
J: TRBJ2-2; V: TRBV7-2; CDR3: CASSWTSRGRELFF
J: TRBJ1-4; V: TRBV6-2/TRBV6-3; CDR3: CASRSTGTTNEKLFF
J: TRBJ1-1; V: TRBV28; CDR3: CASSLAPFIAFF
J: TRBJ1-6; V: TRBV20-1; CDR3: CSPSGHSNSPLHF
J: TRBJ2-5; V: TRBV6-2/TRBV6-3; CDR3: CASSRGLADQETQYF
J: TRBJ2-7; V: TRBV20-1; CDR3: CSGATTYEQYF
J: TRBJ1-2; V: TRBV20-1; CDR3: CSARDTAGGIYGYTF